The 20 T cell receptor beta chains below come from one sample, sequenced in a study of blood T cell repertoires in COVID-19. The repertoire was sequenced with immunoSEQ multiplex PCR; TCRdb's copy has only in-frame clones and lacks some. The top ten clones hold roughly 1% of a sample with roughly 160,000 clones, roughly 84% of them seen once. Sequences were obtained from peripheral blood. The receptors shown here come from a man aged 35-49 years with acute or convalescent COVID-19.

Comment on this clone: This specimen includes other DNA sequences encoding the same CDR3. In DNA form, the CDR3 reads TGTGCCAGCAGCTCAGGACAGAAAAACTACGAGCAGTACTTC. It is translated as CASSSGQKNYEQYF. The rearrangement uses TRBV7-2 and TRBJ2-7; weak D call: TRBD1 (6 bases). This CDR3 has 14 amino acids. V lost 4 bases, J lost 3 bases, and 13 bases lay in between. Germline CDR1 is SGHTA and CDR2 is FQGNSA.

The J gene is TRBJ1-1, the V gene TRBV3-1 (or the pseudogene TRBV3-2); no firm D call. Germline CDR1 is LGHDT and CDR2 is YNNKEL (reference sequence). The CDR3 spans 13 residues. V lost 1 base and J 4 bases, leaving 7 bases between the germline ends. This CDR3 reads CASSQGTGTEAFF. Written as DNA, the CDR3 is TGTGCCAGCAGCCAAGGTACGGGCACTGAAGCTTTCTTT.

The rearrangement links TRBV4-3 to TRBJ2-1; 10 positions match TRBD1. This CDR3 has 15 amino acids. The germline gives CDR1 LGHNA, CDR2 YSLEER. Losses at the gene ends were 4 bases for V and 5 bases for J; bases not matched to a gene: 5. CDR3 in DNA: TGCGCCAGCAGCCGGGGGACAGGGGTAAACAATGAGCAGTTCTTC. It translates to CASSRGTGVNNEQFF.

V is TRBV7-2 and J is TRBJ1-6, with 8 nucleotides matching TRBD1. The CDR3 contains 15 residues. CDR1 is SGHTA and CDR2 is FQGNSA in the germline V gene. V shed 3 bases, J shed 7 bases, and the junction held 5 bases outside the gene matches. CDR3 residues: CASSFRDRGNSPLHF. Written as DNA, the CDR3 is TGTGCCAGCAGCTTCCGAGACAGGGGCAATTCACCCCTCCACTTT.

This rearrangement joins TRBV28 to TRBJ2-3, with a possible D match to TRBD2 (6 bases). Deletions cut 7 bases from V and 5 bases from J, with 10 bases between. Germline V CDR1 and CDR2: MDHEN, SYDVKM. The CDR3 is made up of 12 amino acids. CDR3 residues: CASTSGEDTQYF. CDR3 coding DNA: TGTGCCAGCACCTCGGGGGAAGATACGCAGTATTTT.

The V and J genes are TRBV6-5 and TRBJ2-1; TRBD2 agrees at 8 bases. This CDR3 region has 13 residues. Germline V gives CDR1 MNHEY, CDR2 SVGAGI. Germline trimming cut 10 bases from V and 8 bases from J; bases unmatched to any gene: 10. CDR3 loop: CATYGGAGDEQFF. Here the CDR3 DNA reads TGTGCCACCTACGGGGGGGCCGGGGATGAGCAGTTCTTC.

This chain joins TRBV7-2 and TRBJ2-7; D might be TRBD1 (5 bases). Germline CDR1 reads SGHTA; CDR2 reads FQGNSA. V dropped 0 bases and J dropped 3 bases, with 15 bases sitting between them. The CDR3 extends over 16 amino acids. CDR3 nucleotide sequence: TGTGCCAGCAGCTTAGCGCAGGGCGTCAGGAACTACGAGCAGTACTTC. Translation gives CASSLAQGVRNYEQYF.

The chain is built from TRBV5-6 and TRBJ1-6; D is undetermined. Germline values: CDR1 SGHDT, CDR2 YYEEEE. This CDR3 is built from 14 residues. Trimming took off 4 bases at V and 5 bases at J, with 10 bases between the two ends. CDR3 amino acids: CASSVPGNNSPLHF. CDR3 DNA: TGTGCCAGCAGCGTTCCGGGGAATAATTCACCCCTCCACTTT.

In this sample, this clone turned up once. The CDR3 DNA reads TGTGCCAGCAGTGAAGTACTAGCGGGGGGGAGTAGGCAAGAGACCCAGTACTTC. Protein: CASSEVLAGGSRQETQYF. This rearrangement joins TRBV6-1 to TRBJ2-5; 13 bases match TRBD2. The CDR3 is made up of 18 amino acids. Trimming took 1 base from V and 2 from J; bases not matched to a gene: 7. Germline V gene data show CDR1 as MNHNS and CDR2 as SASEGT.

The gene calls are TRBV9 and TRBJ2-5; 8 bases match TRBD2. The CDR3 is made up of 16 amino acids. Germline assignment: CDR1 SGDLS and CDR2 YYNGEE. V was clipped by 0 bases and J by 1 base; unmatched bases: 5. The CDR3 nucleotides read TGTGCCAGCAGCGTAGGGGTTAGCGGGATCCAAGAGACCCAGTACTTC. It yields the protein CASSVGVSGIQETQYF.

The V and J genes are TRBV5-1 and TRBJ2-5, with a possible D match to TRBD2 (6 bases). The CDR3 consists of 15 residues. V was clipped by 0 bases and J by 6 bases, with 15 bases between them. Looked up from germline, CDR1 is SGHRS and CDR2 is YFSETQ. CDR3 region: CASSLDVGGTKTQYF. In DNA, the CDR3 is TGCGCCAGCAGCTTGGATGTCGGGGGAACAAAGACCCAGTACTTC.

The rearrangement links TRBV6-5 to TRBJ2-2, with D maybe TRBD2 (5 bases). Trimming stripped 5 bases from V and 2 bases from J, with 12 bases between. The CDR3 sequence is 15 residues long. Germline V gene sequence: CDR1 MNHEY, CDR2 SVGAGI. This chain's CDR3 is CASSPGVINTGELFF. Here the CDR3 DNA reads TGTGCCAGCAGTCCCGGGGTTATTAACACCGGGGAGCTGTTTTTT.

V usage is TRBV30 and J usage is TRBJ1-1; 7 bases map to TRBD1. V gave up 5 bases and J gave up 7 bases; unmatched junction bases: 7. The germline CDR1 and CDR2 sequences are GTSNPN and SVGIG (reference sequence). The CDR3 contains 12 residues. The CDR3 reads CAWETGYSEAFF. As DNA, the CDR3 is TGTGCCTGGGAGACAGGGTACAGTGAAGCTTTCTTT. Full variable domain (outside the CDR3, taken from reference TRBV30 and TRBJ1-1): SQTIHQWPATLVQPVGSPLSLECTVEGTSNPNLYWYRQAAGRGLQLLFYSVGIGQISSEVPQNLSASRPQDRQFILSSKKLLLSDSGFYLCAWETGYSEAFFGQGTRLTVV.

This chain uses TRBV7-2 with TRBJ2-3; 11 nucleotides line up with TRBD2. V lost 1 base and J lost 4; bases outside the gene matches: 7. The germline V gene has CDR1 SGHTA and CDR2 FQGNSA. This CDR3 region has 17 residues. In nucleotides, the CDR3 is TGTGCCAGCAGCTTAGTTAATAGCGGGGGGGTCTCAGATACGCAGTATTTT. The encoded protein is CASSLVNSGGVSDTQYF.

Remarks on this clone: The sample has other DNA sequences that encode this CDR3 too. The chain employs TRBV27 and TRBJ1-2; 9 nucleotides agree with TRBD1. V was pared by 0 bases and J by 8 bases, with 4 bases of the junction left unmatched. Germline CDR1 reads MNHEY; CDR2 reads SMNVEV (reference sequence). CDR3 length: 14 amino acids. The CDR3 DNA reads TGTGCCAGCAGTTTATCGGGACAGGGTGAAGGCTACACCTTC. The encoded protein is CASSLSGQGEGYTF.

This clone showed up just a few times. V gene TRBV5-1 combines with J gene TRBJ1-1, with D tentatively TRBD1 (5 bases). The germline V gene has CDR1 SGHRS and CDR2 YFSETQ. The CDR3 runs to 14 residues. The ends were cut back, 4 bases at V and 0 bases at J, with 10 bases in the middle. The CDR3 protein is CASSQVQVNTEAFF. The CDR3 nucleotides read TGCGCCAGCAGCCAGGTACAGGTGAACACTGAAGCTTTCTTT.

This sequence joins TRBV4-3 and TRBJ1-1; D remains ambiguous. This CDR3 is built from 13 residues. The V end was cut by 4 bases, the J end by 1 base, with 7 bases between. CDR1 is LGHNA, CDR2 YSLEER, per germline. The CDR3 region has the DNA TGCGCCAGCAGCCGACAAGAGAACACTGAAGCTTTCTTT. Protein product: CASSRQENTEAFF.

This clone showed up just a few times. This chain uses TRBV24-1 with TRBJ1-1; 8 positions agree with TRBD1. The CDR3 is 14 residues long. Germline V gene data show CDR1 as KGHDR and CDR2 as SFDVKD. Germline trimming cut 7 bases from V and 1 base from J; bases unmatched to any gene: 4. The CDR3 nucleotides read TGTGCCACCAGCCGGACAGGGAGGAACACTGAAGCTTTCTTT. Encoded protein: CATSRTGRNTEAFF.

V usage is TRBV27 and J usage is TRBJ1-6; D is uncertain. The CDR3 runs to 17 residues. The V end lost 5 bases, the J end lost 0 bases, and 14 bases lay between the germline ends. Germline V gene lookup returns CDR1 MNHEY and CDR2 SMNVEV (reference sequence). The CDR3 here is CASSEAGSNSYNSPLHF. DNA for the CDR3: TGTGCCAGCAGTGAAGCGGGCAGCAACTCCTATAATTCACCCCTCCACTTT.

This clone was counted only a few times. The CDR3 nucleotides read TGTGCCAGCAGCTTAACGGACAGGATCAATCAGCCCCAGCATTTT. Protein sequence: CASSLTDRINQPQHF. The chain employs TRBV28 and TRBJ1-5, with 7 bases identical to TRBD1. Per the germline V gene, CDR1 is MDHEN and CDR2 is SYDVKM. V dropped 6 bases and J dropped 3; count of bases not matched to a gene: 8. The CDR3 has 15 residues.